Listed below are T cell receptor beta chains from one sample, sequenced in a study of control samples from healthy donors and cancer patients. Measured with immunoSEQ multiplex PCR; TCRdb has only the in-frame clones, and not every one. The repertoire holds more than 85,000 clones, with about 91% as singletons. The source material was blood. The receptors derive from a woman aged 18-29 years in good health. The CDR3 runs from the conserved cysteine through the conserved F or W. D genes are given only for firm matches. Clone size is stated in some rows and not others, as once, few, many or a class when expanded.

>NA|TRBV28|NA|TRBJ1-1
TGTGCCAGCAGTCCGGGGACTCCGAACACTGAAACTTTCTTT
CASSPGTPNTETFF
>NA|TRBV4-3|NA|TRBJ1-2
TGCGCCAGCAGCCAAGAGGGCGGGTCGAACTATGGCTACACCTTC
CASSQEGGSNYGYTF
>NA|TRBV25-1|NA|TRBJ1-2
TGTGCCAGCAGTGAGAACGGACCTTATTCTGGCTACACCTTC
CASSENGPYSGYTF
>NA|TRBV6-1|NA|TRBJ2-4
TGTGCCAGCAGTGAATGGAGCACAGCCAAAAACATTCAGTACTTC
CASSEWSTAKNIQYF
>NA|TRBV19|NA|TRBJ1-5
TGTGCCAGTAGTACAGGGAAAGGGCAGCCCCAGCATTTT
CASSTGKGQPQHF
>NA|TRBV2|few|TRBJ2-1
TGTGCCAGCTTTTGGACACTCTACTCCTACAATGAGCAGTTCTTC
CASFWTLYSYNEQFF
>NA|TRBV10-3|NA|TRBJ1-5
TGTGCCATCAGCGATACAGGGCCCAATCAGCCCCAGCATTTT
CAISDTGPNQPQHF
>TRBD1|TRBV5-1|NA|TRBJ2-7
TGCGCCAGCAGCCTCACGGGACAGACACTCACCTACGAGCAGTACTTC
CASSLTGQTLTYEQYF
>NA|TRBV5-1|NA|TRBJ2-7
TGCGCCAGCAGCTTTCAGACTCAGTACGAGCAGTACTTC
CASSFQTQYEQYF
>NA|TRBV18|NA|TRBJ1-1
TGTGCCAGCTCACCAGGGGGGAGGTCGTCAAACACTGAAGCTTTCTTT
CASSPGGRSSNTEAFF
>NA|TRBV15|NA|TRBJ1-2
TGTGCCACCAGCAGAGATCTAAATGGCTACACCTTC
CATSRDLNGYTF
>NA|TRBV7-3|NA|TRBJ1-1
TGTGCCAGCAGCCCAACTGCCGGGTCGGTCACCGAAGCTTTCTTT
CASSPTAGSVTEAFF
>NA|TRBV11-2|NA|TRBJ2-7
TGTGCCAGCAGCGCTGGGTACGAGCAGTACTTC
CASSAGYEQYF
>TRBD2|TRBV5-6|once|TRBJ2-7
TGTGCCAGCAGCTTGCAGGTTCCGGTAGCGGGCTCCTACGAGCAGTACTTC
CASSLQVPVAGSYEQYF
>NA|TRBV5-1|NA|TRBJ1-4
TGCGCCAGCAGCTTAACCGGGACTGCTGATGAAAAACTGTTTTTT
CASSLTGTADEKLFF
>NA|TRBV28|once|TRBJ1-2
TGTGCCAGCAGTATCGGGACGAACTATGGCTACACCTTC
CASSIGTNYGYTF
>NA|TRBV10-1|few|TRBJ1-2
TGCGCCAGCAGTCGGGACGGAAACTATGGCTACACCTTC
CASSRDGNYGYTF
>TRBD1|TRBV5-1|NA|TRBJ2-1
TGCGCCAGCAGCTCCGAGACAGGGGGTTCCTACAATGAGCAGTTCTTC
CASSSETGGSYNEQFF